The 30 T cell receptor beta chains in this list originate from one sample, sequenced in a study of blood T cell repertoires in COVID-19. The repertoire was sequenced with immunoSEQ multiplex PCR; TCRdb's copy has only in-frame clones and lacks some. The sample lists around 280,000 clones, around 90% occurring once. Sequencing was carried out using PBMCs or T cells enriched from blood (not recorded which). The receptor source for this set is a woman between 35 and 50 years old who had recovered from COVID-19.

This clone was detected once. The gene calls are TRBV27 and TRBJ2-1, with D possibly being TRBD1 (6 bases). The CDR3 loop spans 14 amino acids. Germline V gene sequence: CDR1 MNHEY, CDR2 SMNVEV (reference sequence). V lost 5 bases, J lost 7 bases, and 15 bases lay in between. The CDR3 region is CASSPRRTDNEQFF. The CDR3 DNA reads TGTGCCAGCAGTCCCCGCCGGACAGATAATGAGCAGTTCTTC.

The J gene is TRBJ2-7, the V gene TRBV7-9; a weak D match, TRBD1 (5 bases). The CDR3 is 12 amino acids. Trimming removed 5 bases at V and 4 bases at J, with 9 bases between. Looked up from germline, CDR1 is SEHNR and CDR2 is FQNEAQ (reference sequence). The CDR3 DNA reads TGTGCCAGCAGCCTGGACAAGTACGAGCAGTACTTC. Amino acids: CASSLDKYEQYF.

This rearrangement joins TRBV4-3 to TRBJ2-1; 11 bases agree with TRBD2. CDR1 and CDR2 from the germline V gene are LGHNA and YSLEER. V dropped 5 bases and J dropped 13; count of bases not matched to a gene: 10. The CDR3 is 14 residues long. The DNA of the CDR3 is TGCGCCAGCAGCACTAGCGGGAGTAAGGACTTACAGTTCTTC. Translated, it gives CASSTSGSKDLQFF.

The V gene is TRBV28, the J gene TRBJ2-2; D is undetermined. CDR1 is MDHEN, CDR2 SYDVKM, per germline. Trimming took off 7 bases at V and 3 bases at J, with 9 bases between the two ends. The CDR3 runs to 13 residues. CDR3 amino acids: CASTLPHTGELFF. CDR3 in DNA: TGTGCCAGCACTCTACCCCACACCGGGGAGCTGTTTTTT.

The genes are TRBV30 and TRBJ1-3, with D perhaps TRBD1 (5 bases). Per germline, CDR1 GTSNPN and CDR2 SVGIG (reference sequence). The CDR3 has 14 amino acids. Trimming took 2 bases from V and 0 from J, leaving 8 bases between them. DNA of the CDR3: TGTGCCTGGAGTAGCGGGGGCTCTGGAAACACCATATATTTT. It codes for CAWSSGGSGNTIYF.

This clone appeared once. CDR3 sequence: CASSVGGRGNEQFF. Here the CDR3 DNA reads TGTGCCAGCAGTGTAGGGGGCCGGGGCAATGAGCAGTTCTTC. The chain recombines TRBV7-3 with TRBJ2-1; 7 bases match TRBD1. CDR1 SGHTA and CDR2 FQGTGA come from the germline V gene. J lost 6 bases, V lost 6 bases, and 8 bases had no gene match. CDR3 length: 14 residues.

The J gene is TRBJ2-5, the V gene TRBV9; D perhaps matches TRBD1 (5 bases). V lost 4 bases, J lost 2 bases, and 18 bases lay in between. The length of the CDR3 is 16 residues. Per the germline V gene, CDR1 is SGDLS and CDR2 is YYNGEE. The CDR3 loop reads CASSPSRDSPQETQYF. The CDR3 region has the DNA TGTGCCAGCAGCCCTTCTCGAGACAGTCCACAAGAGACCCAGTACTTC.

This chain connects TRBV19 to TRBJ1-6; 7 nucleotides agree with TRBD1. The CDR3 has 15 residues. Germline V CDR1 and CDR2: LNHDA, SQIVND (reference sequence). After removal of 7 bases from V and 10 bases from J, the junction contained 13 bases not matched to a gene. CDR3 residues: CASNTGQRSNSPLHF. The CDR3 nucleotides read TGTGCCAGTAACACGGGACAGAGGAGTAACTCACCCCTCCACTTT. The full variable domain, completed using reference TRBV19 and TRBJ1-6, is DGGITQSPKYLFRKEGQNVTLSCEQNLNHDAMYWYRQDPGQGLRLIYYSQIVNDFQKGDIAEGYSVSREKKESFPLTVTSAQKNPTAFYLCASNTGQRSNSPLHFGNGTRLTVT.

The V call is TRBV19, the J call TRBJ1-4; TRBD1 aligns across 7 bases. CDR1 and CDR2 from the germline V gene are LNHDA and SQIVND (reference sequence). CDR3 length: 15 amino acids. V dropped 9 bases and J dropped 4; count of bases not matched to a gene: 11. The chain's CDR3 is CASRGQHNYNEKLFF. For the CDR3, the DNA is TGTGCCAGCCGGGGACAGCACAACTATAATGAAAAACTGTTTTTT.

This chain links TRBV2 with TRBJ2-7, with unresolved D. CDR3 length: 14 residues. Trimming pared 4 bases from V and 5 bases from J, leaving 15 bases between. The germline CDR1 and CDR2 sequences are SNHLY and FYNNEI. CDR3 protein: CASSGMARGNEQYF. CDR3 coding DNA: TGTGCCAGCAGTGGGATGGCCCGAGGAAACGAGCAGTACTTC.

This clone occurred once. V gene TRBV5-1 combines with J gene TRBJ1-1; the D is unclear. CDR1 and CDR2 from the germline V gene are SGHRS and YFSETQ. With 1 base removed from V and 7 bases from J, the gap between germline ends came to 8 bases. The CDR3 is 12 residues long. CDR3 in amino acids: CASSLSRGEAFF. The CDR3, as DNA: TGCGCCAGCAGCTTGTCGCGCGGTGAAGCTTTCTTT.

The V gene is TRBV5-1, the J gene TRBJ2-3; TRBD1 agrees at 7 bases. The CDR3 is made up of 15 amino acids. The V gene's germline CDR1 is SGHRS and CDR2 YFSETQ. Trimming at V came to 1 base and at J to 3 bases, leaving 5 bases not matched to a gene. This CDR3 is CASSLLTGTTDTQYF. The CDR3 DNA reads TGCGCCAGCAGCTTGCTGACAGGGACGACAGATACGCAGTATTTT.

The chain carries TRBV20-1 and TRBJ2-1, with 7 bases that match TRBD1. The CDR3 is 11 amino acids. CDR1 and CDR2 (germline): DFQATT, SNEGSKA (reference sequence). J lost 6 bases, V lost 6 bases, and 2 bases had no gene match. CDR3 loop: CSAGGRNEQFF. In DNA, the CDR3 is TGCAGTGCAGGGGGCCGCAATGAGCAGTTCTTC.

The CDR3 here is CASSQDRAFPLAGINYGYTF. The CDR3 DNA sequence: TGTGCCAGCAGCCAAGACCGCGCCTTCCCCTTGGCAGGGATCAACTATGGCTACACCTTC. This sequence joins TRBV3-1 (or the pseudogene TRBV3-2) and TRBJ1-2, with D possibly matching TRBD1 (5 bases). Looked up from germline, CDR1 is LGHDT and CDR2 is YNNKEL (reference sequence). V dropped 0 bases and J dropped 2 bases, with 25 bases sitting between them. The CDR3 spans 20 residues.

This chain uses TRBV27 with TRBJ2-7; no definite D call. With 5 bases removed from V and 3 bases from J, the gap between germline ends came to 11 bases. The CDR3 totals 13 residues. Germline V lookup: CDR1 MNHEY, CDR2 SMNVEV (reference sequence). The CDR3 DNA reads as TGTGCCAGCAGTAGACAAGCCGGCTACGAGCAGTACTTC. It translates to CASSRQAGYEQYF.

V is TRBV5-1 and J is TRBJ1-2; D is unclear. The germline V gene has CDR1 SGHRS and CDR2 YFSETQ. The germline V and J ends were trimmed by 4 bases and 7 bases, with 17 bases remaining between them. The CDR3 has 14 amino acids. Written as DNA, the CDR3 is TGCGCCAGCAGCCTTGGATCCCTTGACTCTGGCTACACCTTC. This codes for CASSLGSLDSGYTF.

This rearrangement joins TRBV19 to TRBJ2-2; the match to TRBD1 covers 8 bases. This CDR3 region has 15 residues. Unmatched junction bases numbered 7, after V lost 5 bases and J lost 5 bases. Per the germline V gene, CDR1 is LNHDA and CDR2 is SQIVND (reference sequence). The CDR3 nucleotides are TGTGCCAGTAGTCCCCAGGGGGCATGGACCGGGGAGCTGTTTTTT. It translates to CASSPQGAWTGELFF.

V gene TRBV7-2 combines with J gene TRBJ2-1; D is possibly TRBD1 (5 bases). V lost 5 bases, J lost 9 bases, and 14 bases lay in between. This CDR3 region has 13 residues. Germline V gives CDR1 SGHTA, CDR2 FQGNSA. CDR3 loop: CASSASRVGEQFF. CDR3 nucleotide sequence: TGTGCCAGCAGCGCAAGCAGGGTAGGTGAGCAGTTCTTC.

The chain uses TRBV6-2 or TRBV6-3 and TRBJ2-7; tentative D call: TRBD1 (6 bases). Germline-derived CDR1 and CDR2 are MNHEY and SVGEGT. The CDR3 has 16 amino acids. V lost 0 bases to trimming and J lost 1 base, with 13 bases between them. The CDR3: CASSYSSTGWSYEQYF. The CDR3 nucleotides are TGTGCCAGCAGTTACTCTTCAACAGGGTGGTCCTACGAGCAGTACTTC.

This clone occurred a few times. The CDR3 DNA reads as TGTGCCATCAGGACCAGACTAGAGGCAACCGAGCAGTACTTC. Residues: CAIRTRLEATEQYF. The chain has TRBV10-3 and TRBJ2-7; possibly TRBD2 for D (6 bases). The V end was cut by 6 bases, the J end by 6 bases, with 18 bases between. Germline loops: CDR1 ENHRY, CDR2 SYGVKD. The CDR3 is 14 amino acids.

This clone was picked up one time. V is TRBV4-1 and J is TRBJ2-3; possible D gene TRBD2, 6 bases. The CDR3 totals 14 residues. V gave up 1 base and J gave up 6 bases, with 11 bases separating them. CDR1 is MGHRA, CDR2 YSYEKL, per germline. CDR3 loop: CASSQGDSRDTQYF. CDR3 coding DNA: TGCGCCAGCAGCCAAGGGGACTCCCGGGATACGCAGTATTTT.

The J gene is TRBJ1-3, the V gene TRBV5-1; D gene uncertain. Germline values: CDR1 SGHRS, CDR2 YFSETQ. This CDR3 contains 16 residues. V dropped 0 bases and J dropped 0 bases, with 10 bases sitting between them. This CDR3 reads CASSLGHLFSGNTIYF. CDR3 coding DNA: TGCGCCAGCAGCTTGGGGCATCTCTTCTCTGGAAACACCATATATTTT.

A few counts support this clone. Here the CDR3 reads CAWSVGELSGNTIYF. CDR3 in DNA: TGTGCCTGGAGTGTTGGGGAGCTCTCTGGAAACACCATATATTTT. The chain couples TRBV30 to TRBJ1-3; no firm D call. CDR1 is GTSNPN and CDR2 is SVGIG in the germline V gene (reference sequence). The V and J ends lost 0 bases and 0 bases respectively, with 9 bases between them. This CDR3 comprises 15 residues.

This clone has just a few counts. The chain combines TRBV28 with TRBJ1-6, with unresolved D. From germline, CDR1 is MDHEN and CDR2 SYDVKM. Trimming shortened V by 8 bases and J by 7 bases, and 24 bases separated the two germline ends. The CDR3 covers 17 residues. The CDR3 DNA is TGTGCCAGCCTCCGTGGATCCCTGGGCGTACGGAATTCACCCCTCCACTTT. Translation: CASLRGSLGVRNSPLHF.

The chain recombines TRBV21-1 with TRBJ1-1; no DNA check was done on the table's D call, TRBD1. TRBV21-1 is assigned pseudogene status. This CDR3 is built from 15 residues. The CDR3 coding sequence is TGTGCCAGCAGCAAAGTAGGGGATATGAACACTGAAGCTTTCTTT. Translating it yields CASSKVGDMNTEAFF.

V is TRBV18 and J is TRBJ2-7; 11 bases are a match to TRBD2. This CDR3 is built from 16 residues. V was clipped by 2 bases and J by 0 bases; unmatched bases: 3. The germline CDR1 and CDR2 sequences are KGHSH and LQKENI. CDR3 in amino acids: CASSPATSGSSYEQYF. The CDR3 DNA reads TGTGCCAGCTCACCAGCCACTAGCGGGAGCTCCTACGAGCAGTACTTC.

This clone was counted a single time. This chain links TRBV7-2 with TRBJ2-7; D may be TRBD2 (6 bases). Germline lookup yields CDR1 SGHTA and CDR2 FQGNSA. Between the trimmed V and J ends, which lost 5 bases and 3 bases, there was a span of 14 bases. CDR3 length: 14 residues. This CDR3 is CASSLGDFIYEQYF. The DNA for the CDR3 is TGTGCCAGCAGCCTAGGGGACTTCATCTACGAGCAGTACTTC.

The rearrangement joins TRBV3-1 (or the pseudogene TRBV3-2) to TRBJ1-5; 9 nucleotides match TRBD1. This CDR3 has 15 amino acids. With V trimmed by 4 bases and J by 6 bases, 7 bases remained unmatched. The V gene's germline CDR1 is LGHDT and CDR2 YNNKEL (reference sequence). CDR3 region: CASSPGQGTAQPQHF. CDR3 nucleotide sequence: TGTGCCAGCAGCCCGGGACAGGGTACGGCTCAGCCCCAGCATTTT.

The genes are TRBV7-9 and TRBJ2-5; TRBD2 matches at 10 bases. The CDR3 sequence is 17 residues long. The J segment lost 3 bases and the V segment lost 1 base, leaving 8 bases of the junction unmatched. The V gene's germline CDR1 is SEHNR and CDR2 FQNEAQ (reference sequence). The CDR3 is CASSLEWTSGGKETQYF. In nucleotides, the CDR3 is TGTGCCAGCAGCTTAGAATGGACTAGCGGAGGAAAAGAGACCCAGTACTTC. The full variable domain, completed using reference TRBV7-9 and TRBJ2-5, is DTGVSQNPRHKITKRGQNVTFRCDPISEHNRLYWYRQTLGQGPEFLTYFQNEAQLEKSRLLSDRFSAERPKGSFSTLEIQRTEQGDSAMYLCASSLEWTSGGKETQYFGPGTRLLVL.

The chain combines TRBV28 with TRBJ2-1; possible D gene TRBD1, 5 bases. The CDR3 is made up of 18 amino acids. Germline assignment: CDR1 MDHEN and CDR2 SYDVKM. Trimming pared 4 bases from V and 4 bases from J, leaving 23 bases between. The CDR3 DNA sequence: TGTGCCAGCAGTTCCCCCCAGGGCTATCCAGAGCTATACAATGAGCAGTTCTTC. Its protein product is CASSSPQGYPELYNEQFF.